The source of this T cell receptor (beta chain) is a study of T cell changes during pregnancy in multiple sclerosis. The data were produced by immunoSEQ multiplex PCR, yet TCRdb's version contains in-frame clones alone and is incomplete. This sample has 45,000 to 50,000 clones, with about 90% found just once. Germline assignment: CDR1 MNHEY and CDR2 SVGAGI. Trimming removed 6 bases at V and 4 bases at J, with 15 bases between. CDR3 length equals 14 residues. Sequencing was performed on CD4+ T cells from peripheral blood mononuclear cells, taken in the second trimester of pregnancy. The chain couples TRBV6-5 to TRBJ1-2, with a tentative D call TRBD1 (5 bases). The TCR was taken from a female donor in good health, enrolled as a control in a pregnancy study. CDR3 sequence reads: CASRTTREFYGYTF. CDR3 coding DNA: TGTGCCAGCAGGACCACCAGGGAATTCTATGGCTACACCTTC.